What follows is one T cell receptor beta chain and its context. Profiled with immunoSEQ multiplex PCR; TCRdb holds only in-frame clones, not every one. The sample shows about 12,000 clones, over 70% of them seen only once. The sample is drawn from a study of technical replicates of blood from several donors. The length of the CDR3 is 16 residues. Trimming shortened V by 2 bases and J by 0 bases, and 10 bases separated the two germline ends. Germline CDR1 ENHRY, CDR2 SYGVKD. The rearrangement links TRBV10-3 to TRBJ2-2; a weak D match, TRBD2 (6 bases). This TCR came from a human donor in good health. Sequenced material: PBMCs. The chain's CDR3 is CAISEGGGPNTGELFF. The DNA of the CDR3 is TGTGCCATCAGTGAGGGGGGAGGTCCGAACACCGGGGAGCTGTTTTTT.